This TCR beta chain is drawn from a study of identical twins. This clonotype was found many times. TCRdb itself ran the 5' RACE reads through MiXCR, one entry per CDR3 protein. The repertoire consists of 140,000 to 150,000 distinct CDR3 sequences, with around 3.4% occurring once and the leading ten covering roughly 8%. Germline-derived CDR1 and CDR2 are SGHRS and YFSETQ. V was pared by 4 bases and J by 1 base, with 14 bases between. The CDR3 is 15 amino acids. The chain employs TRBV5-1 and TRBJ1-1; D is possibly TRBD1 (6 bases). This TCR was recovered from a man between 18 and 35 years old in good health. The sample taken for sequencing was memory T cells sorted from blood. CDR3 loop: CASSRRGTRNTEAFF. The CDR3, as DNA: TGCGCCAGCAGCCGGAGGGGGACCAGGAACACTGAAGCTTTCTTT. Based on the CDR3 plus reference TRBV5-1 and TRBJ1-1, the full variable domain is KAGVTQTPRYLIKTRGQQVTLSCSPISGHRSVSWYQQTPGQGLQFLFEYFSETQRNKGNFPGRFSGRQFSNSRSEMNVSTLELGDSALYLCASSRRGTRNTEAFFGQGTRLTVV.